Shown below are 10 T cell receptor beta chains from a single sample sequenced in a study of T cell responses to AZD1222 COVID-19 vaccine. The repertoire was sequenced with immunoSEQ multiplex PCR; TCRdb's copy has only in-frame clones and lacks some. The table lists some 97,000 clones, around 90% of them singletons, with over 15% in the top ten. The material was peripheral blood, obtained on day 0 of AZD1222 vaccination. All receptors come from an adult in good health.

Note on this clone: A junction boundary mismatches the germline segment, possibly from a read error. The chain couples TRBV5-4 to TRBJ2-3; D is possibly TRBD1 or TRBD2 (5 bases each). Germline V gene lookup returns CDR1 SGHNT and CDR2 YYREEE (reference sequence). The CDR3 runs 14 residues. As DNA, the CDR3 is TGTGCCAGCAGCTTGTCCGTGTTGGGGACGGAAACTCGTTTT. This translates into CASSLSVLGTETRF.

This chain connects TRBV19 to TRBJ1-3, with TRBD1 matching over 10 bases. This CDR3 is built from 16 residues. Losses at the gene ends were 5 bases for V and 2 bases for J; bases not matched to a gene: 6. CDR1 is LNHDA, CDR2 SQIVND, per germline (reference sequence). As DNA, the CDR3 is TGTGCCAGTAGTGACCGGGACAGGGGAACTGGAAACACCATATATTTT. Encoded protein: CASSDRDRGTGNTIYF. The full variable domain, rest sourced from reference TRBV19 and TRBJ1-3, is DGGITQSPKYLFRKEGQNVTLSCEQNLNHDAMYWYRQDPGQGLRLIYYSQIVNDFQKGDIAEGYSVSREKKESFPLTVTSAQKNPTAFYLCASSDRDRGTGNTIYFGEGSWLTVV.

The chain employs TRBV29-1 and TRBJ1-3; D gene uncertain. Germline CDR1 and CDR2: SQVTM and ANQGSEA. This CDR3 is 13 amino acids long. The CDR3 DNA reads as TGCTCAGTGGTGCCATTGGATGGAAACACCATATATTTT. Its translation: CSVVPLDGNTIYF.

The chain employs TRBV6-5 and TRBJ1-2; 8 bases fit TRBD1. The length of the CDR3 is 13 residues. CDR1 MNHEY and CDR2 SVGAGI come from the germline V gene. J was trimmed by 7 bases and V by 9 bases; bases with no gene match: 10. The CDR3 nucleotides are TGTGCCAGTCGTCCGGACAGGGTACCTGGCTACACCTTC. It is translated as CASRPDRVPGYTF.

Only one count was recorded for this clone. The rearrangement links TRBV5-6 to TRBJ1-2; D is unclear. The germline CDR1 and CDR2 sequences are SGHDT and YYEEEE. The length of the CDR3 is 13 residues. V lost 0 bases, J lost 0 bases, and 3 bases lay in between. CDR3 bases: TGTGCCAGCAGCTTGGGGACTAACTATGGCTACACCTTC. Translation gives CASSLGTNYGYTF.

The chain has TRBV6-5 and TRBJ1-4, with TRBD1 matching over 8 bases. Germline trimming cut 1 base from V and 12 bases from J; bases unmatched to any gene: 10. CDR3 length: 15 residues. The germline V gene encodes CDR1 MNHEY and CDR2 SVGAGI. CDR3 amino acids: CASSYFFGQGFELFF. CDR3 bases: TGTGCCAGCAGTTACTTTTTTGGACAGGGCTTCGAACTGTTTTTT.

CDR3 region: CASRNRDKTGKLFF. The CDR3 nucleotides are TGTGCCAGCAGAAACCGGGACAAAACGGGAAAACTGTTTTTT. The gene calls are TRBV2 and TRBJ1-4, with D perhaps TRBD1 (6 bases). Trimming removed 6 bases from V and 10 bases from J, with 18 bases in between. The CDR3 sequence is 14 residues long. Per the germline V gene, CDR1 is SNHLY and CDR2 is FYNNEI.

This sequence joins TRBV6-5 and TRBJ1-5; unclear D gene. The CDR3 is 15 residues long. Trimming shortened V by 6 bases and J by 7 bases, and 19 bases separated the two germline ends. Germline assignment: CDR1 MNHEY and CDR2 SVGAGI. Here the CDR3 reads CASSSLGGPGQPQHF. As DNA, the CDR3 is TGTGCCAGCAGCTCCCTAGGAGGGCCCGGGCAGCCCCAGCATTTT.

The CDR3 nucleotides are TGTGCCAGCAGCCCCTCCAGGGATTATGGCTACACCTTC. It encodes CASSPSRDYGYTF. V gene TRBV3-1 (or the pseudogene TRBV3-2) combines with J gene TRBJ1-2; tentatively, D is TRBD1 (5 bases). The CDR3 sequence is 13 residues long. Germline CDR1 and CDR2: LGHDT and YNNKEL (reference sequence). The germline V and J ends were trimmed by 4 bases and 5 bases, with 11 bases remaining between them.

The CDR3 DNA is TGTGCCAGCAGAAGGGGACTAGCGGGGTCCACAGATACGCAGTATTTT. This gives the protein CASRRGLAGSTDTQYF. The chain couples TRBV2 to TRBJ2-3; TRBD2 aligns across 13 bases. The CDR3 extends over 16 amino acids. V lost 6 bases, J lost 2 bases, and 5 bases stayed unmatched. Germline CDR1 SNHLY, CDR2 FYNNEI.